The subject of this entry is one T cell receptor beta chain. This entry comes from a study of blood T cell repertoires in COVID-19. Here immunoSEQ multiplex PCR was the method, and the copy in TCRdb shows in-frame clones only, minus some. The repertoire includes fewer than 350,000 clones, 70% to 90% of them detected once, and about 4% sits in the top ten. Losses at the gene ends were 6 bases for V and 5 bases for J; bases not matched to a gene: 6. Germline V gives CDR1 MNHEY, CDR2 SMNVEV (reference sequence). The CDR3 consists of 14 residues. The J gene is TRBJ1-5, the V gene TRBV27; 8 nucleotides align to TRBD1. The sample comprised PBMCs or T cells enriched from blood (not recorded which). The receptor comes from a woman aged 25 to 39 with acute COVID-19. The CDR3 coding sequence is TGTGCCAGCAGCGCGGACAGGGAAGATCAGCCCCAGCATTTT. This codes for CASSADREDQPQHF.